This is a list of T cell receptor beta chains from one sample in a study of T cell responses to AZD1222 COVID-19 vaccine. Only in-frame clones appear in the TCRdb table, and some are missing; sequencing was by immunoSEQ multiplex PCR. Among 130,000 to 150,000 clones, around 90% were seen once, and the ten largest hold about 3%. Material: peripheral blood, obtained on day 0 of AZD1222 vaccination. The receptors here all came from an adult in good health. The CDR3 runs from the conserved cysteine through the conserved F or W. Each record gives: D gene, V gene, clone size, J gene, CDR3 DNA, CDR3 protein. The D gene is left open where the match is weak. Clone size is not always given. Where it is, it says once, few, many or a class for expanded clones.

D gene: TRBD2; V gene: TRBV9; clone size: .; J gene: TRBJ2-2; CDR3 DNA: TGTGCCAGCAGCGTTTCCGCGGGAGAGCTCGCCGGGGAGCTGTTTTTT; CDR3 protein: CASSVSAGELAGELFF
D gene: .; V gene: TRBV9; clone size: .; J gene: TRBJ2-1; CDR3 DNA: TGTGCCAGCGGACCCTCCTACAATGAGCAGTTCTTC; CDR3 protein: CASGPSYNEQFF
D gene: .; V gene: TRBV24-1; clone size: .; J gene: TRBJ1-5; CDR3 DNA: TGTGCCACCAGTGATTTAAATCAGCCCCAGCATTTT; CDR3 protein: CATSDLNQPQHF
D gene: .; V gene: TRBV4-2; clone size: .; J gene: TRBJ1-2; CDR3 DNA: TGTGCCAGCCTCGCAGATCTCTATGGCTACACCTTC; CDR3 protein: CASLADLYGYTF
D gene: .; V gene: TRBV5-1; clone size: .; J gene: TRBJ2-2; CDR3 DNA: TGCGCCAGCAGCGGGAACACCGGGGAGCTGTTTTTT; CDR3 protein: CASSGNTGELFF
D gene: TRBD2; V gene: TRBV7-3; clone size: .; J gene: TRBJ2-1; CDR3 DNA: TGTGCCAGCAGCCCACGGACTAGCGGGAGGGACAATGAGCAGTTCTTC; CDR3 protein: CASSPRTSGRDNEQFF
D gene: TRBD1; V gene: TRBV14; clone size: .; J gene: TRBJ1-1; CDR3 DNA: TGTGCCAGCAGCCAGGCGACAGGGAGGGGCACTGAAGCTTTCTTT; CDR3 protein: CASSQATGRGTEAFF
D gene: TRBD2; V gene: TRBV5-1; clone size: .; J gene: TRBJ2-3; CDR3 DNA: TGCGCCAGCAGCTTCGGGACTATTCGAGATACGCAGTATTTT; CDR3 protein: CASSFGTIRDTQYF
D gene: .; V gene: TRBV19; clone size: .; J gene: TRBJ1-1; CDR3 DNA: TGTGCCAGTAGTGCGAATGTGGGCACTGAAGCTTTCTTT; CDR3 protein: CASSANVGTEAFF
D gene: .; V gene: TRBV5-1; clone size: .; J gene: TRBJ2-5; CDR3 DNA: TGCGCCAGCAGCTTGATAGGGCAGTTCCAAGAGACCCAGTACTTC; CDR3 protein: CASSLIGQFQETQYF
D gene: TRBD2; V gene: TRBV28; clone size: .; J gene: TRBJ2-7; CDR3 DNA: TGTGCCAGCAGCCCAGCGGGAGGGCCCGACGAGCAGTACTTC; CDR3 protein: CASSPAGGPDEQYF
D gene: TRBD1; V gene: TRBV27; clone size: few; J gene: TRBJ1-2; CDR3 DNA: TGTGCCAGCAGTTCCCTGGACAGGGCTAACTATGGCTACACCTTC; CDR3 protein: CASSSLDRANYGYTF
D gene: .; V gene: TRBV7-2; clone size: .; J gene: TRBJ1-2; CDR3 DNA: TGTGCCAGCAGCCTTAACATTGGGACGGTCTATGGCTACACCTTC; CDR3 protein: CASSLNIGTVYGYTF
D gene: TRBD2; V gene: TRBV9; clone size: .; J gene: TRBJ2-1; CDR3 DNA: TGTGCCAGCAGCGCCGGACTAGCGGCACACAATGAGCAGTTCTTC; CDR3 protein: CASSAGLAAHNEQFF
D gene: TRBD2; V gene: TRBV9; clone size: .; J gene: TRBJ2-5; CDR3 DNA: TGTGCCAGCACTCCAGGAGGGAGCGGGAGTTTCGGTGAGACCCAGTACTTC; CDR3 protein: CASTPGGSGSFGETQYF
D gene: .; V gene: TRBV7-3; clone size: .; J gene: TRBJ1-1; CDR3 DNA: TGTGCCAGCAGCCTCTCTGTGAACACTGAAGCTTTCTTT; CDR3 protein: CASSLSVNTEAFF
D gene: TRBD1; V gene: TRBV29-1; clone size: .; J gene: TRBJ2-1; CDR3 DNA: TGCAGCGGGGGGACAGGGGGCTTGGTGGAGCAGTTCTTC; CDR3 protein: CSGGTGGLVEQFF
D gene: .; V gene: TRBV25-1; clone size: .; J gene: TRBJ2-7; CDR3 DNA: TGTGCCAGCAGTCCAAGACATGAGCCCTACGAGCAGTACTTC; CDR3 protein: CASSPRHEPYEQYF
D gene: .; V gene: TRBV27; clone size: .; J gene: TRBJ2-3; CDR3 DNA: TGTGCCAGCAGTTTAAGGGGAATGGATACGCAGTATTTT; CDR3 protein: CASSLRGMDTQYF